Each of the 32 T cell receptor beta chains below was sequenced from the same sample in a study of T cell responses to AZD1222 COVID-19 vaccine. Clones were read by immunoSEQ multiplex PCR, and TCRdb kept only the in-frame ones, dropping some. The table shows about 120,000 clones, with about nine tenths occurring only once. Source: peripheral blood, taken on day 0 of AZD1222 vaccination. Receptor source: an adult in good health.

The chain is built from TRBV30 and TRBJ1-5; 8 nucleotides agree with TRBD1. The CDR3 is 12 residues long. Germline V gene data show CDR1 as GTSNPN and CDR2 as SVGIG (reference sequence). With V trimmed by 3 bases and J by 9 bases, 4 bases remained unmatched. The DNA of the CDR3 is TGTGCCTGGAGCCAAACAGGGGGGCCCCAGCATTTT. The encoded protein is CAWSQTGGPQHF.

The V and J genes are TRBV7-6 and TRBJ2-1; D uncertain. V shed 0 bases and J shed 10 bases, with 16 bases lying between them. Germline loops: CDR1 SGHVS, CDR2 FNYEAQ. The CDR3 extends over 15 amino acids. As DNA, the CDR3 is TGTGCCAGCAGCTTAGCGAGACCCCCGGCCGGAGAGCAGTTCTTC. As protein: CASSLARPPAGEQFF.

V is TRBV19 and J is TRBJ1-6; D unresolved. Trimming cost V 3 bases and J 7 bases, with 16 bases left between them. Per the germline V gene, CDR1 is LNHDA and CDR2 is SQIVND (reference sequence). This CDR3 is built from 16 residues. The CDR3 sequence: CASSITAGSGNSPLHF. The CDR3 nucleotides read TGTGCCAGTAGTATCACGGCGGGAAGCGGAAATTCACCCCTCCACTTT.

The chain combines TRBV19 with TRBJ1-2; D uncertain. The CDR3 has 12 amino acids. In germline, CDR1 is LNHDA, CDR2 SQIVND (reference sequence). V was clipped by 5 bases and J by 3 bases, with 7 bases between them. The CDR3 nucleotides are TGTGCCAGTAGTGCGGGCGACTATGGCTACACCTTC. This sequence encodes CASSAGDYGYTF.

V usage is TRBV7-2 and J usage is TRBJ2-5; a possible D gene is TRBD1 (5 bases). With 1 base removed from V and 4 bases from J, the gap between germline ends came to 22 bases. The germline V gene has CDR1 SGHTA and CDR2 FQGNSA. The CDR3 sequence is 18 residues long. The CDR3 nucleotides read TGTGCCAGCAGCTTAGGGCCGAGCAGGGTCCTGGGTAGAGAGACCCAGTACTTC. As protein: CASSLGPSRVLGRETQYF. Combining the CDR3 with reference TRBV7-2 and TRBJ2-5 gives the whole variable domain GAGVSQSPSNKVTEKGKDVELRCDPISGHTALYWYRQSLGQGLEFLIYFQGNSAPDKSGLPSDRFSAERTGGSVSTLTIQRTQQEDSAVYLCASSLGPSRVLGRETQYFGPGTRLLVL.

This chain uses TRBV6-5 with TRBJ1-5; D possibly corresponds to TRBD1 (6 bases). The V gene lost 6 bases and the J gene lost 5 bases, with 11 bases spanning the gap. Germline CDR1 is MNHEY and CDR2 is SVGAGI. The CDR3 loop spans 13 amino acids. CDR3 sequence reads: CASSPGVDQPQHF. The CDR3 DNA is TGTGCCAGCAGCCCAGGGGTAGATCAGCCCCAGCATTTT.

This sequence joins TRBV6-5 and TRBJ1-1; D might be TRBD1 (5 bases). In germline, CDR1 is MNHEY, CDR2 SVGAGI. The CDR3 is 13 amino acids. The ends were cut back, 10 bases at V and 1 base at J, with 13 bases in the middle. The chain's CDR3 is CATFGHRNTEAFF. The CDR3 DNA reads as TGTGCCACCTTCGGACACCGGAACACTGAAGCTTTCTTT.

Note on this clone: An end of the junction differs from the germline gene, which may be a read error. V usage is TRBV7-7 and J usage is TRBJ2-5, with a tentative D call TRBD2 (6 bases). The CDR3 has 15 amino acids. The germline V gene has CDR1 SSHAT and CDR2 FNYEAQ (reference sequence). The CDR3 bases are TGTGCTAGCAGCTTAGCGACGGGAGTGCAAGAGACCCAGTACTTC. Its protein product is CASSLATGVQETQYF.

The chain uses TRBV3-1 (or the pseudogene TRBV3-2) and TRBJ1-5; D is unresolved. Looked up from germline, CDR1 is LGHDT and CDR2 is YNNKEL (reference sequence). The CDR3 consists of 15 residues. V was shortened by 1 base and J by 1 base, with 8 bases between the two germline ends. In DNA form, the CDR3 reads TGTGCCAGCAGCCAAGGGTCCAGGAGCAATCAGCCCCAGCATTTT. Translated: CASSQGSRSNQPQHF.

The CDR3 nucleotides are TGCGCCAGCAGGGGCACTTCTGGGGCCAACGTCCTGACTTTC. Its protein product is CASRGTSGANVLTF. The chain combines TRBV5-1 with TRBJ2-6; D not resolved. The V and J ends lost 5 bases and 1 base respectively, with 7 bases between them. The CDR3 totals 14 residues. Looked up from germline, CDR1 is SGHRS and CDR2 is YFSETQ.

This chain uses TRBV19 with TRBJ2-3; 8 bases are a match to TRBD1. The germline gives CDR1 LNHDA, CDR2 SQIVND (reference sequence). The CDR3 covers 14 residues. The junction had 5 bases not matched to a gene; V was cut back by 5 bases and J by 4 bases. This chain's CDR3 is CASSADRGPDTQYF. The CDR3 nucleotides are TGTGCCAGTAGTGCCGACAGGGGTCCAGATACGCAGTATTTT.

The gene calls are TRBV28 and TRBJ2-7; the D gene is possibly TRBD2 (5 bases). V dropped 6 bases and J dropped 1 base, with 7 bases sitting between them. The CDR3 consists of 12 residues. Germline CDR1 MDHEN, CDR2 SYDVKM. The CDR3 spells CASRSGSYEQYF. CDR3 nucleotides: TGTGCCAGCAGGTCGGGATCCTACGAGCAGTACTTC.

The chain links TRBV11-2 to TRBJ2-5; perhaps TRBD1 as D (7 bases). This CDR3 comprises 15 residues. V lost 5 bases, J lost 4 bases, and 17 bases lay in between. CDR1 is SGHAT, CDR2 FQNNGV, per germline. CDR3 in amino acids: CASSPTRGAIETQYF. The CDR3 coding sequence is TGTGCCAGCAGCCCGACCAGGGGGGCCATAGAGACCCAGTACTTC.

About this clone: Being one base from a much bigger clone, this may be a read error. Additional DNA sequences in this sample encode the identical CDR3. The gene calls are TRBV4-2 and TRBJ2-7; 9 positions match TRBD1. The CDR3 length is 14 residues. V lost 3 bases to trimming and J lost 2 bases; unmatched junction nucleotides: 2. The V gene's germline CDR1 is LGHNA and CDR2 YNFKEQ. The CDR3 here is CASSQGQGTYEQYF. Here the CDR3 DNA reads TGTGCCAGCAGCCAGGGACAGGGTACCTACGAGCAGTACTTC.

This clone qualifies as medium-sized. The rearrangement uses TRBV6-2 or TRBV6-3 and TRBJ1-2, with D hard to call. The CDR3 contains 16 residues. Germline lookup yields CDR1 MNHEY and CDR2 SVGEGT. V lost 4 bases and J 1 base, leaving 16 bases between the germline ends. CDR3 nucleotide sequence: TGTGCCAGCAGTTCCCTAGACTCCCGGCATAACTATGGCTACACCTTC. Its translation: CASSSLDSRHNYGYTF.

This clone was counted a single time. The chain recombines TRBV7-8 with TRBJ1-2, with TRBD1 matching 9 bases. Germline V gene lookup returns CDR1 SGHVS and CDR2 FQNEAQ. After removal of 1 base from V and 7 bases from J, the junction contained 7 bases not matched to a gene. The CDR3 length is 15 residues. DNA of the CDR3: TGTGCCAGCAGCTTAGGGGGGACAGGGAGGAGTGGCTACACCTTC. Translation gives CASSLGGTGRSGYTF.

This rearrangement joins TRBV28 to TRBJ2-2, with a weak D call TRBD1 (6 bases). Trimming took off 6 bases at V and 4 bases at J, with 12 bases between the two ends. The CDR3 extends over 14 amino acids. Germline CDR1 and CDR2: MDHEN and SYDVKM. CDR3 coding DNA: TGTGCCAGCAGCTTAGGACAGATCACCGGGGAGCTGTTTTTT. Its protein product is CASSLGQITGELFF.

This clone came up once. This chain joins TRBV2 and TRBJ2-5; tentative D call: TRBD2 (5 bases). The CDR3 runs to 13 residues. Trimming left V 6 bases short and J 3 bases short, with 11 bases between. Per germline, CDR1 SNHLY and CDR2 FYNNEI. The CDR3 DNA follows: TGTGCCAGCAGCGAGTTGGAGGAAGAGACCCAGTACTTC. Encoded protein: CASSELEEETQYF.

This chain links TRBV5-4 with TRBJ2-1, with unresolved D. Germline V gene sequence: CDR1 SGHNT, CDR2 YYREEE (reference sequence). With 3 bases removed from V and 8 bases from J, the gap between germline ends came to 9 bases. The CDR3 is made up of 12 amino acids. CDR3 bases: TGTGCCAGCAGCTCTATACGGGATGAGCAGTTCTTC. It yields the protein CASSSIRDEQFF.

Here the CDR3 DNA reads TGTGCCAGCTCACCCGATCGAGGTGGCGGCGGGGAGCTGTTTTTT. This gives the protein CASSPDRGGGGELFF. The chain is built from TRBV18 and TRBJ2-2, with D unclear. CDR3 size: 15 residues. Trimming stripped 3 bases from V and 7 bases from J, with 15 bases between. Germline loops: CDR1 KGHSH, CDR2 LQKENI. The full variable domain, in which reference TRBV18 and TRBJ2-2 provide the parts outside the CDR3, is NAGVMQNPRHLVRRRGQEARLRCSPMKGHSHVYWYRQLPEEGLKFMVYLQKENIIDESGMPKERFSAEFPKEGPSILRIQQVVRGDSAAYFCASSPDRGGGGELFFGEGSRLTVL.

The chain links TRBV7-2 to TRBJ2-5, with 9 bases matching TRBD2. The V and J ends lost 3 bases and 5 bases, in that order; junction bases with no gene match: 4. The germline V gene has CDR1 SGHTA and CDR2 FQGNSA. The CDR3 totals 14 residues. DNA for the CDR3: TGTGCCAGCAGCTTCGCGGGAGGGCCGGAGACCCAGTACTTC. Amino acid sequence: CASSFAGGPETQYF. The full variable domain, completed using reference TRBV7-2 and TRBJ2-5, is GAGVSQSPSNKVTEKGKDVELRCDPISGHTALYWYRQSLGQGLEFLIYFQGNSAPDKSGLPSDRFSAERTGGSVSTLTIQRTQQEDSAVYLCASSFAGGPETQYFGPGTRLLVL.

The CDR3 nucleotides read TGTGCCTGGAGTGTACGGGAGGGTCAGCCCCAGCATTTT. It codes for CAWSVREGQPQHF. The chain has TRBV30 and TRBJ1-5; D is uncertain. The germline V gene has CDR1 GTSNPN and CDR2 SVGIG (reference sequence). The CDR3 sequence is 13 residues long. V lost 0 bases and J lost 6, with 9 bases in between.

J is TRBJ2-5 and V is TRBV5-1; 7 bases agree with TRBD1. This CDR3 region has 14 residues. Per the germline V gene, CDR1 is SGHRS and CDR2 is YFSETQ. V dropped 3 bases and J dropped 2; count of bases not matched to a gene: 4. The CDR3 DNA reads TGCGCCAGCAGCTACGGGACAGCACAAGAGACCCAGTACTTC. This gives the protein CASSYGTAQETQYF.

Worth noting for this clone: In the same sample, other DNA sequences code for this CDR3. The chain couples TRBV28 to TRBJ1-5; D ambiguous. Trimming left V 6 bases short and J 6 bases short, with 9 bases between. The CDR3 consists of 12 residues. The germline CDR1 and CDR2 sequences are MDHEN and SYDVKM. Here the CDR3 reads CASSLEGQPQHF. The CDR3 DNA follows: TGTGCCAGCAGCCTCGAGGGTCAGCCCCAGCATTTT.

The chain couples TRBV3-1 (or the pseudogene TRBV3-2) to TRBJ2-1; perhaps TRBD2 as D (5 bases). The V gene's germline CDR1 is LGHDT and CDR2 YNNKEL (reference sequence). This CDR3 has 16 amino acids. Trimming shortened V by 0 bases and J by 6 bases, and 15 bases separated the two germline ends. The CDR3, as DNA: TGTGCCAGCAGCCAAGATAGCACTAGTCCCGTCAATGAGCAGTTCTTC. This translates into CASSQDSTSPVNEQFF.

The CDR3 bases are TGTGCCAGCTCACCCGCGGCTAGTACCAATGAGCAGTTCTTC. It specifies CASSPAASTNEQFF. The V and J genes are TRBV18 and TRBJ2-1; D call uncertain. The CDR3 consists of 14 residues. V dropped 3 bases and J dropped 6 bases, with 12 bases sitting between them. The germline V gene has CDR1 KGHSH and CDR2 LQKENI.

The J gene is TRBJ1-2, the V gene TRBV7-6; 9 nucleotides line up with TRBD1. The CDR3 loop spans 14 amino acids. From germline, CDR1 is SGHVS and CDR2 FNYEAQ. Germline trimming cut 5 bases from V and 3 bases from J; bases unmatched to any gene: 4. CDR3: CASSPGQGDYGYTF. CDR3 nucleotides: TGTGCCAGCAGCCCGGGACAGGGTGACTATGGCTACACCTTC.

The chain links TRBV6-5 to TRBJ2-7; 10 nucleotides line up with TRBD1. Trimming at V came to 4 bases and at J to 1 base, leaving 4 bases not matched to a gene. The CDR3 runs to 15 residues. Germline values: CDR1 MNHEY, CDR2 SVGAGI. The CDR3 is CASSSPGQGSYEQYF. For the CDR3, the DNA is TGTGCCAGCAGTTCTCCGGGACAGGGGTCCTACGAGCAGTACTTC.

The J gene is TRBJ2-1, the V gene TRBV7-2; weak D call: TRBD1 (6 bases). The CDR3 consists of 15 residues. Germline V CDR1 and CDR2: SGHTA, FQGNSA. V was cut by 1 base and J by 6 bases, with 13 bases left in between. The CDR3 coding sequence is TGTGCCAGCAGCTTAGGGTCAGGGGTGGGCAATGAGCAGTTCTTC. Protein: CASSLGSGVGNEQFF.

The V gene is TRBV28, the J gene TRBJ1-2; 9 bases align to TRBD1. The V gene end was trimmed by 6 bases and the J gene end by 8 bases; junction bases not matched to a gene: 7. CDR1 and CDR2 (germline): MDHEN, SYDVKM. The CDR3 length is 13 residues. The CDR3 DNA reads as TGTGCCAGCAGCCTACAGGGGGCAGTGGGCTACACCTTC. This gives the protein CASSLQGAVGYTF.

The J gene is TRBJ2-5, the V gene TRBV11-2; D remains unclear. Germline assignment: CDR1 SGHAT and CDR2 FQNNGV. Trimming removed 4 bases at V and 5 bases at J, with 17 bases between. This CDR3 is 15 amino acids long. Here the CDR3 DNA reads TGTGCCAGCAGCTCCATACGAGGCAAGTGGGAGACCCAGTACTTC. This encodes CASSSIRGKWETQYF.

This clone was seen just once. The chain joins TRBV19 to TRBJ2-1, with no clear D. Deletions cut 4 bases from V and 4 bases from J, with 11 bases between. CDR1 is LNHDA, CDR2 SQIVND, per germline (reference sequence). CDR3 size: 14 residues. CDR3 residues: CASSTGPSYNEQFF. In DNA, the CDR3 is TGTGCCAGTAGTACGGGCCCCTCTTACAATGAGCAGTTCTTC. Based on the CDR3 plus reference TRBV19 and TRBJ2-1, the full variable domain is DGGITQSPKYLFRKEGQNVTLSCEQNLNHDAMYWYRQDPGQGLRLIYYSQIVNDFQKGDIAEGYSVSREKKESFPLTVTSAQKNPTAFYLCASSTGPSYNEQFFGPGTRLTVL.